This T cell receptor (beta chain) derives from a study of T-cell reconstitution after alpha-beta-depleted transplantation in children. The library targeted TCRbeta and was prepared with unique molecular identifiers. TCRdb called the PCR reads again in MiXCR, with one record for every CDR3 protein. The sample lists more than 75,000 distinct CDR3 sequences; around 22% were seen once. Study-wide results and caveats: Reported findings indicate that, about two months after transplant, alpha-beta T cells came from several hundred expanded clones, which were derived from non-depleted graft cells. Some patients' high day-60 TCRbeta diversity was traced to surviving recipient T cells and thymic progenitors. When one year had passed after transplant, most T-cell counts and diversity came from newly produced T cells.

About this clonotype itself: Its antigen is currently unknown.

Germline CDR1 is MNHEY and CDR2 is SMNVEV (reference sequence). The CDR3 spans 14 residues. V lost 6 bases, J lost 12 bases, and 14 bases stayed unmatched. The clonotype was recovered from a boy aged 2 to 9 with acute lymphoblastic leukemia, due to receive a stem cell transplant. The sequencing used PBMCs, collected before TCRalphabeta/CD19-depleted stem cell transplant. This chain links TRBV27 with TRBJ2-7; the match to TRBD1 covers 10 bases. The CDR3 DNA follows: TGTGCCAGCAGGAAACCGGGACAGGGGCAACCGCGGTACTTC. This translates into CASRKPGQGQPRYF.